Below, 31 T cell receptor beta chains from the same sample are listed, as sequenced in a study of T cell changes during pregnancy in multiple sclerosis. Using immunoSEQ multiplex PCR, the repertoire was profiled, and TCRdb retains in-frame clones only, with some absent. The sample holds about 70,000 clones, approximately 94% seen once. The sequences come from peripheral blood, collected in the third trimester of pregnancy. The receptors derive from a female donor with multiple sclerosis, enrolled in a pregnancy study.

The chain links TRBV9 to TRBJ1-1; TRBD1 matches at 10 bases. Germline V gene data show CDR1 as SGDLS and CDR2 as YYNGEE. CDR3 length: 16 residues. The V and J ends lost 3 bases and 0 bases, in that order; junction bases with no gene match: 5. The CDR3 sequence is CASSGGTGVMNTEAFF. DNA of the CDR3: TGTGCCAGCAGCGGGGGGACAGGGGTCATGAACACTGAAGCTTTCTTT.

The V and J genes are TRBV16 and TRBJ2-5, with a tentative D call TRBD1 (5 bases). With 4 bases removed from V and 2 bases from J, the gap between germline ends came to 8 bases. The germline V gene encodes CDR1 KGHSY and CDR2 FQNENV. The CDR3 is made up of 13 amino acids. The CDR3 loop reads CASSPGMQETQYF. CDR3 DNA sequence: TGTGCCAGCAGCCCAGGGATGCAAGAGACCCAGTACTTC.

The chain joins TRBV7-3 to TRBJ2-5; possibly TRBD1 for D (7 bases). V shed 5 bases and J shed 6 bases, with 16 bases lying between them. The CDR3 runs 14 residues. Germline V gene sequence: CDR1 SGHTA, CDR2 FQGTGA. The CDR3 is CASSRRTGGKTQYF. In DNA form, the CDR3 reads TGTGCCAGCAGCCGTAGGACAGGCGGGAAGACCCAGTACTTC. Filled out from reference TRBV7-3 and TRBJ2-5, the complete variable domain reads GAGVSQTPSNKVTEKGKYVELRCDPISGHTALYWYRQSLGQGPEFLIYFQGTGAADDSGLPNDRFFAVRPEGSVSTLKIQRTERGDSAVYLCASSRRTGGKTQYFGPGTRLLVL.

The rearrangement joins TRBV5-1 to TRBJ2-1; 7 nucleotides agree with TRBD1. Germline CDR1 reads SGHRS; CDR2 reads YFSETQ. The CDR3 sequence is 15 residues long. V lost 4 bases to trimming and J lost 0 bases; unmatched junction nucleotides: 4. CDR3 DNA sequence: TGCGCCAGCAGCCTACGGGACAGCTCCTACAATGAGCAGTTCTTC. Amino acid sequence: CASSLRDSSYNEQFF.

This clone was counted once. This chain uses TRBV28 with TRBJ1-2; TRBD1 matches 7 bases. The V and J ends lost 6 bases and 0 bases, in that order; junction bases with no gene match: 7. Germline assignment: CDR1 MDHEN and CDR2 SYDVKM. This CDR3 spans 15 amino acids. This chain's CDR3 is CASSPAGGTNYGYTF. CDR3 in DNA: TGTGCCAGCAGCCCCGCAGGGGGAACTAACTATGGCTACACCTTC.

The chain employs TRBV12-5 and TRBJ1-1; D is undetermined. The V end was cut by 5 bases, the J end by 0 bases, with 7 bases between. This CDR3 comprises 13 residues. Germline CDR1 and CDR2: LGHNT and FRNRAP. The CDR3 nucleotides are TGTGCTAGTGGTACCAGTATGAACACTGAAGCTTTCTTT. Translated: CASGTSMNTEAFF.

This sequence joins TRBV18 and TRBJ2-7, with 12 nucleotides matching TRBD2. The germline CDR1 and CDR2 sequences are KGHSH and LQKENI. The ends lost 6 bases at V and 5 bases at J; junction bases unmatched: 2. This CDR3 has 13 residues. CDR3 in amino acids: CASSRLAGDEQYF. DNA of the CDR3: TGTGCCAGCTCTCGACTAGCGGGGGACGAGCAGTACTTC.

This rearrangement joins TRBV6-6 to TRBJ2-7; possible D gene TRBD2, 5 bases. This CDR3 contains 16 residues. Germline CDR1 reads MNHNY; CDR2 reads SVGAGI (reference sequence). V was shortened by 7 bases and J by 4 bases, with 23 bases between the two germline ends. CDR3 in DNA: TGTGCCAGCATCACCGGGGAGAGGCAGGTGTGGTACGAGCAGTACTTC. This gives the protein CASITGERQVWYEQYF.

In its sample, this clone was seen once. The CDR3 DNA reads as TGTGCCAGCAGCTTAGCGCATTCGGAGGGCGAGCAGTACTTC. This encodes CASSLAHSEGEQYF. This chain uses TRBV7-2 with TRBJ2-7; a weak D match, TRBD2 (6 bases). The germline V gene has CDR1 SGHTA and CDR2 FQGNSA. V was cut by 0 bases and J by 6 bases, with 12 bases left in between. This CDR3 spans 14 amino acids.

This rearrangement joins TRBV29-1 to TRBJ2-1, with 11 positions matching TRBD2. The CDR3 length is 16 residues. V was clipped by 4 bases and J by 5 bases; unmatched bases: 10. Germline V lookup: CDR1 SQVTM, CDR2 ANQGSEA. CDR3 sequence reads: CSVVHRLAGIDNEQFF. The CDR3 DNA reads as TGCAGCGTTGTTCATAGACTAGCGGGGATAGACAATGAGCAGTTCTTC.

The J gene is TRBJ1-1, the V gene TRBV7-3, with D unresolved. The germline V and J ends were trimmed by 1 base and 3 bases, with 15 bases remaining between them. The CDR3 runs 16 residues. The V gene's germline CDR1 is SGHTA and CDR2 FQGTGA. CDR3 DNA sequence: TGTGCCAGCAGCTTAATGCGGACCGGCGGGGACACTGAAGCTTTCTTT. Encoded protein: CASSLMRTGGDTEAFF. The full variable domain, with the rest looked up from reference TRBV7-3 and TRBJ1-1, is GAGVSQTPSNKVTEKGKYVELRCDPISGHTALYWYRQSLGQGPEFLIYFQGTGAADDSGLPNDRFFAVRPEGSVSTLKIQRTERGDSAVYLCASSLMRTGGDTEAFFGQGTRLTVV.

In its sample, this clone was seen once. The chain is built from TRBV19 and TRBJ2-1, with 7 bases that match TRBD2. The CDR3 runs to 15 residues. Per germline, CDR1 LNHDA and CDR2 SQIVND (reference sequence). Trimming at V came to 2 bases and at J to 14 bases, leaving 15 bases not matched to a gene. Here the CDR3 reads CASSIPTLPGLSKFF. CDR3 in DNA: TGTGCCAGTAGTATACCCACCTTACCGGGACTAAGTAAGTTCTTC.

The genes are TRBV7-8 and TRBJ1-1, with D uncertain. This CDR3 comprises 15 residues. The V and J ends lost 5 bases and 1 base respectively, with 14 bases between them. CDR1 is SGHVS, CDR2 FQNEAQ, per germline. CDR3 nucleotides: TGTGCCAGCAGCCTAGGTCAAGTCGGGAACACTGAAGCTTTCTTT. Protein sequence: CASSLGQVGNTEAFF.

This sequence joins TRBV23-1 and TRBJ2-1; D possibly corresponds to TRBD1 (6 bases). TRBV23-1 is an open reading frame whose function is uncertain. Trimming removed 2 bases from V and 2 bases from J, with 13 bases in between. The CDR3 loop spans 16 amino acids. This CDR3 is CASSQIRGIPYNEQFF. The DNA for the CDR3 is TGCGCCAGCAGTCAAATTAGGGGGATCCCCTACAATGAGCAGTTCTTC.

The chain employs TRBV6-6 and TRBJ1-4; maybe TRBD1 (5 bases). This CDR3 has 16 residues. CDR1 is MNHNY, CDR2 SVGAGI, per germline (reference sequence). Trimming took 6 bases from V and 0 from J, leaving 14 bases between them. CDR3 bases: TGTGCCAGCAGATCCCTTGGAGGGGCAACTAATGAAAAACTGTTTTTT. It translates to CASRSLGGATNEKLFF.

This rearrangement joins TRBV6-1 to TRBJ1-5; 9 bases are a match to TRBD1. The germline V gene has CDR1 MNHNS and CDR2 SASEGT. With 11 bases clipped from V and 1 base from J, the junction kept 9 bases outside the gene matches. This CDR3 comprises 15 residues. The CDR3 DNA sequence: TGTGCCCAATCAAAGGGACAGGGAAGCAATCAGCCCCAGCATTTT. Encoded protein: CAQSKGQGSNQPQHF.

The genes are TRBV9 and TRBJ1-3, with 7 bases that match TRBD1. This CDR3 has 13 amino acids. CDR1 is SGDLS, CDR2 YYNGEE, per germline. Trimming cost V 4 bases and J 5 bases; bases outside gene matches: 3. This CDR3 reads CASSPGQRNTIYF. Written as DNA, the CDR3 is TGTGCCAGCAGCCCGGGACAGCGAAACACCATATATTTT.

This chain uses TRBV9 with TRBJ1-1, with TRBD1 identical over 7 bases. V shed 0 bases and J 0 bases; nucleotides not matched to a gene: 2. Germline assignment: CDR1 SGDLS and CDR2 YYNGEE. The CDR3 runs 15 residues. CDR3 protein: CASSVGDSLNTEAFF. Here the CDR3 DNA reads TGTGCCAGCAGCGTAGGGGACAGTCTGAACACTGAAGCTTTCTTT. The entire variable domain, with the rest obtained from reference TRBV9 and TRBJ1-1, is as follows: DSGVTQTPKHLITATGQRVTLRCSPRSGDLSVYWYQQSLDQGLQFLIQYYNGEERAKGNILERFSAQQFPDLHSELNLSSLELGDSALYFCASSVGDSLNTEAFFGQGTRLTVV.

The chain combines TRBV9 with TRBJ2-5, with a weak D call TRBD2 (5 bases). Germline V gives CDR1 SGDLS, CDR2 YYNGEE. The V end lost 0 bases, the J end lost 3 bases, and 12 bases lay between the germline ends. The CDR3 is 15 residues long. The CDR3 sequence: CASSVAPGLEETQYF. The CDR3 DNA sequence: TGTGCCAGCAGCGTAGCCCCAGGACTGGAAGAGACCCAGTACTTC.

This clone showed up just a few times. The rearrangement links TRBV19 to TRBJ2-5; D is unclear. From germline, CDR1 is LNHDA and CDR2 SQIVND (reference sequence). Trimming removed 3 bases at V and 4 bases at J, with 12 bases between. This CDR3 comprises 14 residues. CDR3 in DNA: TGTGCCAGTAGTATCCTACCCTCGGGAGAGACCCAGTACTTC. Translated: CASSILPSGETQYF.

DNA of the CDR3: TGCGCCAGCAGTCAATCGGCGGGAGAGGGACTCGATTCTGGGGCCAACGTCCTGACTTTC. Encoded protein: CASSQSAGEGLDSGANVLTF. The chain carries TRBV23-1 and TRBJ2-6, with 7 positions matching TRBD2. TRBV23-1 is recorded as an ORF, its role being uncertain. V was clipped by 0 bases and J by 1 base; unmatched bases: 12. This CDR3 spans 20 amino acids.

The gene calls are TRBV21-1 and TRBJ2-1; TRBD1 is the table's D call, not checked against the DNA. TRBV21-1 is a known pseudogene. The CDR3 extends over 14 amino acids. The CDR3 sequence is CASSKAGQGYEQFF. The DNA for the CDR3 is TGTGCCAGCAGCAAAGCCGGACAGGGCTATGAGCAGTTCTTC.

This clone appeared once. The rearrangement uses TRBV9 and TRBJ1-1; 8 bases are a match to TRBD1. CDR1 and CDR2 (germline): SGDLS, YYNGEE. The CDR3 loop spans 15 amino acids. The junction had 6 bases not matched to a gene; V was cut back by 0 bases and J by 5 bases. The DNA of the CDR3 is TGTGCCAGCAGCGTAGCAGGGGGCACAAGAACTGAAGCTTTCTTT. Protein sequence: CASSVAGGTRTEAFF. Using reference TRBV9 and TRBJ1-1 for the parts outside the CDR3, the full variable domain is DSGVTQTPKHLITATGQRVTLRCSPRSGDLSVYWYQQSLDQGLQFLIQYYNGEERAKGNILERFSAQQFPDLHSELNLSSLELGDSALYFCASSVAGGTRTEAFFGQGTRLTVV.

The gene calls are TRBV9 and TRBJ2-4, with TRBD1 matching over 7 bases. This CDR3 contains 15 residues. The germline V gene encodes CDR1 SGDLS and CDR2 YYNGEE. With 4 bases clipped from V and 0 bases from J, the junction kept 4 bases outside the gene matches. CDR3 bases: TGTGCCAGCAGCCCCCCAGGGGGAGCCAAAAACATTCAGTACTTC. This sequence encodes CASSPPGGAKNIQYF. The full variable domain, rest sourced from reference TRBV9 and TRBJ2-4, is DSGVTQTPKHLITATGQRVTLRCSPRSGDLSVYWYQQSLDQGLQFLIQYYNGEERAKGNILERFSAQQFPDLHSELNLSSLELGDSALYFCASSPPGGAKNIQYFGAGTRLSVL.

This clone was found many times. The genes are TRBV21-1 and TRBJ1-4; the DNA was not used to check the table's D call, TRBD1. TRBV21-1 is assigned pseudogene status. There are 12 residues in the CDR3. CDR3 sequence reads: CASSRQSEKLFF. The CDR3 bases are TGTGCCAGCAGCAGACAGAGTGAAAAACTGTTTTTT.

The CDR3 nucleotides are TGTGCCAGCTCGAGGCTAGACGGTTCCTACAATGAGCAGTTCTTC. This encodes CASSRLDGSYNEQFF. The chain is built from TRBV18 and TRBJ2-1; D call uncertain. V lost 6 bases, J lost 1 base, and 13 bases lay in between. Germline V gives CDR1 KGHSH, CDR2 LQKENI. The CDR3 is 15 amino acids. The full variable domain, with the rest looked up from reference TRBV18 and TRBJ2-1, is NAGVMQNPRHLVRRRGQEARLRCSPMKGHSHVYWYRQLPEEGLKFMVYLQKENIIDESGMPKERFSAEFPKEGPSILRIQQVVRGDSAAYFCASSRLDGSYNEQFFGPGTRLTVL.

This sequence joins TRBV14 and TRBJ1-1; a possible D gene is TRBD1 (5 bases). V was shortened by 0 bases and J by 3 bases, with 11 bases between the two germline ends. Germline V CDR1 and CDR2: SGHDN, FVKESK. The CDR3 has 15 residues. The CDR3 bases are TGTGCCAGCAGCCAAGAAGCAGGGCGGTACACTGAAGCTTTCTTT. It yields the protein CASSQEAGRYTEAFF. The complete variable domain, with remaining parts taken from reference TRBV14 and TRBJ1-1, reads EAGVTQFPSHSVIEKGQTVTLRCDPISGHDNLYWYRRVMGKEIKFLLHFVKESKQDESGMPNNRFLAERTGGTYSTLKVQPAELEDSGVYFCASSQEAGRYTEAFFGQGTRLTVV.

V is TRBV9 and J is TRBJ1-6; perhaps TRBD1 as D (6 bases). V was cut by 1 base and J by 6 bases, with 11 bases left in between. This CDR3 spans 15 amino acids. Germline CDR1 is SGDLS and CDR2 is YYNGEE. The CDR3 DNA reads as TGTGCCAGCAGCGTAATCGGACAGATTAATTCACCCCTCCACTTT. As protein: CASSVIGQINSPLHF.

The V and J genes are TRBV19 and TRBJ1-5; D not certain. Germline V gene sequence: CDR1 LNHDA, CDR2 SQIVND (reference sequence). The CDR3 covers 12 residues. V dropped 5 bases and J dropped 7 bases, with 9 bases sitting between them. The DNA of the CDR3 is TGTGCCAGTAGTCTAACGGGGCAGCCCCAGCATTTT. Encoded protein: CASSLTGQPQHF.

The CDR3 loop reads CASSASVEGYTF. The CDR3 nucleotides read TGTGCCAGCAGCGCGAGTGTTGAAGGCTACACCTTC. The chain employs TRBV5-6 and TRBJ1-2; D remains unclear. The CDR3 sequence is 12 residues long. Trimming removed 4 bases at V and 8 bases at J, with 12 bases between. Germline V CDR1 and CDR2: SGHDT, YYEEEE.

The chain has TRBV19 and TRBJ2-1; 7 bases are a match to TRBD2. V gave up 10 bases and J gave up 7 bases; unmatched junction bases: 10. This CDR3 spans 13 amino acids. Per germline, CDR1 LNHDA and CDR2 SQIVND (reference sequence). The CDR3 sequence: CANISGGKNEQFF. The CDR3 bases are TGTGCCAACATTTCCGGGGGGAAAAATGAGCAGTTCTTC.